These T cell receptor beta chains were read from a single sample in a study of cytomegalovirus exposure and HLA in healthy donors. The table came from immunoSEQ multiplex PCR; TCRdb's copy has only in-frame clones and leaves some out. The sample yields approximately 220,000 clones, 65% to 90% seen once. Source material: PBMCs. The source of these receptors is a girl aged 10-17 years in good health and CMV-seronegative. The CDR3 runs from the conserved cysteine through the conserved F or W. The D gene is left open where the match is weak. Not all rows give a size; the values are once, few, many and, for expanded clones, a class.

clone size | CDR3 length | J gene | D gene | V gene | CDR3 DNA | CDR3 protein
NA | 12 | TRBJ1-3 | NA | TRBV18 | TGTGCCAGCTCACGAGAGGAAAACACCATATATTTT | CASSREENTIYF
NA | 11 | TRBJ2-4 | TRBD1 | TRBV20-1 | TGCAGTGCTTTACAGGGGTGGATTCAGTACTTC | CSALQGWIQYF
NA | 13 | TRBJ1-1 | NA | TRBV5-4 | TGTGCCAGCAGCATTTCAGGGGCCGTTGAAGCTTTCTTT | CASSISGAVEAFF
once | 15 | TRBJ2-3 | NA | TRBV10-3 | TGTGCCATCAGGGGCCGAACAACTCACACAGATACGCAGTATTTT | CAIRGRTTHTDTQYF
NA | 18 | TRBJ1-5 | TRBD1 | TRBV9 | TGTGCCAGCAGCGTAGCGGGACAGCTGGAGTATAGCAATCAGCCCCAGCATTTT | CASSVAGQLEYSNQPQHF
NA | 14 | TRBJ2-2 | NA | TRBV5-1 | TGCGCCAGCAGCATGAAGACAGAGACCGGGGAGCTGTTTTTT | CASSMKTETGELFF
NA | 17 | TRBJ2-3 | TRBD2 | TRBV4-3 | TGCGCCAGCAGCCAAGATCGACGCGGGGGGGGGTCAGATACGCAGTATTTT | CASSQDRRGGGSDTQYF
NA | 17 | TRBJ1-4 | TRBD1 | TRBV28 | TGTGCCAGCAGCCCGACACGATACAGGGGAGAAGATGAAAAACTGTTTTTT | CASSPTRYRGEDEKLFF
once | 17 | TRBJ2-1 | TRBD2 | TRBV4-2 | TGTGCCAGCAGCCAAGAGAACCTAGCGGCCGACTACAATGAGCAGTTCTTC | CASSQENLAADYNEQFF
once | 17 | TRBJ1-4 | TRBD1 | TRBV7-2 | TGCGCCAGCAGCTTAGGACAGGGGGCGAGAACTAATGAAAAACTGTTTTTT | CASSLGQGARTNEKLFF
NA | 16 | TRBJ1-1 | NA | TRBV7-8 | TGTGCCAGCAGCTTAAGCGTTATCGGTAGAAACACTGAAGCTTTCTTT | CASSLSVIGRNTEAFF
NA | 15 | TRBJ2-2 | TRBD1 | TRBV5-6 | TGTGCCAGCAGCCTGACAGGGGGCAACACCGGGGAGCTGTTTTTT | CASSLTGGNTGELFF
NA | 14 | TRBJ1-4 | NA | TRBV5-1 | TGCGCCAGCAGCCAACTCCCAACTAATGAAAAACTGTTTTTT | CASSQLPTNEKLFF